A single sample gave rise to the 21 T cell receptor beta chains below, sequenced in a study of vaccination effects on CD4 cells after COVID-19. Antigens of these TCRs are unknown. Data came from immunoSEQ multiplex PCR; TCRdb stores just in-frame clones and leaves some out. Of 30,000 to 35,000 clones listed, 72% are singletons. In the ViraFEST assay, antigen-specific CD4+ clonotypes were identified by expansion after peptide-pool stimulation. Subsequent to a culture period of about nine days, CD4+ T cells were isolated. Sometime from March through December 2020, the person acquired a SARS-CoV-2 infection that PCR confirmed. The sample here was CD4+ T cells from PBMCs cultured with a peptide pool, taken before COVID-19 vaccination. These TCRs come from a human donor who had a prior SARS-CoV-2 infection.

The rearrangement joins TRBV19 to TRBJ1-3, with D tentatively TRBD1 (6 bases). In germline, CDR1 is LNHDA, CDR2 SQIVND (reference sequence). This CDR3 contains 17 residues. Trimming removed 1 base from V and 1 base from J, with 14 bases in between. The CDR3 here is CASSIGGQGTSGNTIYF. CDR3 bases: TGTGCCAGTAGTATAGGCGGCCAGGGGACGTCTGGAAACACCATATATTTT.

V and J are TRBV15 and TRBJ2-4; 7 bases map to TRBD2. The CDR3 is 12 amino acids. In germline, CDR1 is LNHNV, CDR2 YYDKDF (reference sequence). With 5 bases clipped from V and 13 bases from J, the junction kept 8 bases outside the gene matches. The CDR3 reads CATSFGREGQYF. CDR3 DNA: TGTGCCACCAGCTTTGGGAGGGAGGGCCAGTACTTC.

This clone was observed a few times. J is TRBJ2-5 and V is TRBV3-1 (or the pseudogene TRBV3-2), with 15 nucleotides matching TRBD2. Germline CDR1 is LGHDT and CDR2 is YNNKEL (reference sequence). This CDR3 contains 16 residues. Trimming removed 3 bases from V and 4 bases from J; junction bases left unmatched: 3. The CDR3 sequence: CASSHWTSGRAETQYF. CDR3 nucleotides: TGTGCCAGCAGCCACTGGACTAGCGGGAGGGCAGAGACCCAGTACTTC.

The V call is TRBV7-9, the J call TRBJ2-7; the match to TRBD2 covers 10 bases. The CDR3 runs to 15 residues. Germline assignment: CDR1 SEHNR and CDR2 FQNEAQ (reference sequence). V shed 7 bases and J 0 bases; nucleotides not matched to a gene: 6. The CDR3 region has the DNA TGTGCCAGCACCCCTGGACTAGCGGACTCCTACGAGCAGTACTTC. Amino acid sequence: CASTPGLADSYEQYF.

V and J are TRBV12-5 and TRBJ2-3; 8 positions agree with TRBD2. Trimming at V came to 6 bases and at J to 5 bases, leaving 7 bases not matched to a gene. The length of the CDR3 is 14 residues. Germline CDR1 is LGHNT and CDR2 is FRNRAP. Written as DNA, the CDR3 is TGTGCTAGTGGGACGGGACTAGAATTAGATACGCAGTATTTT. It translates to CASGTGLELDTQYF.

This clone has a handful of counts. The V call is TRBV4-3, the J call TRBJ2-7; 11 positions agree with TRBD1. J lost 1 base, V lost 0 bases, and 5 bases had no gene match. The CDR3 sequence is 17 residues long. Germline values: CDR1 LGHNA, CDR2 YSLEER. CDR3 DNA: TGCGCCAGCAGCCAAGATATTGGGGACAGGGGGTCCTACGAGCAGTACTTC. Translation gives CASSQDIGDRGSYEQYF.

The chain couples TRBV15 to TRBJ2-5; TRBD2 might be the D (5 bases). The CDR3 covers 13 residues. V was clipped by 0 bases and J by 7 bases, with 9 bases between them. The germline V gene encodes CDR1 LNHNV and CDR2 YYDKDF (reference sequence). The chain's CDR3 is CATSRENSGTQYF. The CDR3 DNA reads as TGTGCCACCAGCAGAGAAAACAGCGGGACCCAGTACTTC. The whole variable domain, remainder taken from reference TRBV15 and TRBJ2-5, is DAMVIQNPRYQVTQFGKPVTLSCSQTLNHNVMYWYQQKSSQAPKLLFHYYDKDFNNEADTPDNFQSRRPNTSFCFLDIRSPGLGDTAMYLCATSRENSGTQYFGPGTRLLVL.

The V call is TRBV19, the J call TRBJ2-4; TRBD2 agrees at 9 bases. V was clipped by 5 bases and J by 2 bases; unmatched bases: 10. This CDR3 has 17 residues. CDR1 is LNHDA and CDR2 is SQIVND in the germline V gene (reference sequence). Here the CDR3 reads CASSPWTLAGTKNIQYF. The CDR3 region has the DNA TGTGCCAGTAGTCCGTGGACCCTAGCGGGGACCAAAAACATTCAGTACTTC.

A few counts support this clone. The CDR3 DNA follows: TGTGCCAGCAGCCCGGGAATCTTTGGCTACACCTTC. As protein: CASSPGIFGYTF. The chain employs TRBV7-9 and TRBJ1-2, with unresolved D. The CDR3 length is 12 residues. With 5 bases removed from V and 7 bases from J, the gap between germline ends came to 11 bases. Per germline, CDR1 SEHNR and CDR2 FQNEAQ (reference sequence).

The rearrangement links TRBV4-2 to TRBJ2-1; 8 bases line up with TRBD1. The V gene's germline CDR1 is LGHNA and CDR2 YNFKEQ. V gave up 4 bases and J gave up 5 bases; unmatched junction bases: 7. CDR3 length equals 15 residues. CDR3 nucleotides: TGTGCCAGCAGCCCTTCCGGGACAGGCAACAATGAGCAGTTCTTC. Translating it yields CASSPSGTGNNEQFF.

The chain uses TRBV3-1 (or the pseudogene TRBV3-2) and TRBJ2-7, with unresolved D. From germline, CDR1 is LGHDT and CDR2 YNNKEL (reference sequence). CDR3 length: 14 amino acids. V was shortened by 1 base and J by 5 bases, with 12 bases between the two germline ends. The CDR3 DNA follows: TGTGCCAGCAGCCAAGGTCGGCCATTCGACGAGCAGTACTTC. Its translation is CASSQGRPFDEQYF.

The chain joins TRBV6-2 or TRBV6-3 to TRBJ2-3; 7 nucleotides line up with TRBD1. The length of the CDR3 is 16 residues. V dropped 4 bases and J dropped 5; count of bases not matched to a gene: 12. Germline V CDR1 and CDR2: MNHEY, SVGEGT. The CDR3 protein is CASSSLRWTGLDTQYF. CDR3 coding DNA: TGTGCCAGCAGTTCGCTACGCTGGACAGGCTTAGATACGCAGTATTTT.

This rearrangement joins TRBV10-3 to TRBJ2-5; D possibly matches TRBD1 or TRBD2 (5 bases each). The CDR3 has 14 amino acids. The V end lost 10 bases, the J end lost 5 bases, and 20 bases lay between the germline ends. Germline assignment: CDR1 ENHRY and CDR2 SYGVKD. The CDR3 here is CATSPGAILETQYF. The DNA of the CDR3 is TGTGCCACCTCCCCCGGGGCCATCTTGGAGACCCAGTACTTC.

V gene TRBV29-1 combines with J gene TRBJ2-1; 10 positions agree with TRBD1. Germline values: CDR1 SQVTM, CDR2 ANQGSEA. This CDR3 comprises 14 residues. V dropped 8 bases and J dropped 7; count of bases not matched to a gene: 11. Here the CDR3 DNA reads TGCAGCACAAAACCAGGGACAGGGGTAAATGAGCAGTTCTTC. Residues: CSTKPGTGVNEQFF.

This clone was picked up a small number of times. The rearrangement uses TRBV2 and TRBJ1-2; perhaps TRBD1 as D (5 bases). V was cut by 1 base and J by 4 bases, with 7 bases left in between. Germline CDR1 reads SNHLY; CDR2 reads FYNNEI. This CDR3 is built from 13 residues. The CDR3 bases are TGTGCCAGCAGTGAAGATGGGGGCTATGGCTACACCTTC. This translates into CASSEDGGYGYTF.

The rearrangement links TRBV7-8 to TRBJ2-3; 10 bases align to TRBD2. Germline V lookup: CDR1 SGHVS, CDR2 FQNEAQ. V was clipped by 3 bases and J by 2 bases; unmatched bases: 5. The CDR3 totals 16 residues. CDR3 DNA: TGTGCCAGCAGCTTCCGGACTAGCGGAAACACAGATACGCAGTATTTT. Its protein product is CASSFRTSGNTDTQYF.

The chain joins TRBV6-2 or TRBV6-3 to TRBJ2-7; TRBD2 aligns across 8 bases. The CDR3 sequence is 17 residues long. The V gene's germline CDR1 is MNHEY and CDR2 SVGEGT. Trimming at V came to 2 bases and at J to 4 bases, leaving 13 bases not matched to a gene. CDR3 bases: TGTGCCAGCAGTTACCCGTCGGGTGCAGCGGGGGTTTACGAGCAGTACTTC. Protein: CASSYPSGAAGVYEQYF.

The rearrangement uses TRBV6-5 and TRBJ2-4, with D maybe TRBD2 (6 bases). The CDR3 covers 15 residues. CDR1 MNHEY and CDR2 SVGAGI come from the germline V gene. Trimming took off 8 bases at V and 1 base at J, with 15 bases between the two ends. The CDR3 here is CASHGGAGAKNIQYF. The CDR3 nucleotides are TGTGCCAGCCATGGAGGGGCTGGGGCCAAAAACATTCAGTACTTC.

This clone was counted a few times. The V gene is TRBV27, the J gene TRBJ2-7; possible D gene TRBD2, 5 bases. Germline CDR1 and CDR2: MNHEY and SMNVEV (reference sequence). This CDR3 region has 13 residues. With 4 bases removed from V and 9 bases from J, the gap between germline ends came to 16 bases. CDR3 amino acids: CASSSRRGLRQYF. The CDR3 DNA sequence: TGTGCCAGCAGTTCTCGACGGGGTTTGAGGCAGTACTTC.

This chain uses TRBV20-1 with TRBJ2-3, with 8 nucleotides matching TRBD2. The CDR3 has 14 amino acids. V shed 3 bases, J shed 3 bases, and the junction held 5 bases outside the gene matches. CDR1 is DFQATT, CDR2 SNEGSKA, per germline (reference sequence). The CDR3 nucleotides are TGCAGTGCTAGTCCAGCGGGGGTGACAGATACGCAGTATTTT. Protein product: CSASPAGVTDTQYF.

The chain employs TRBV6-6 and TRBJ1-2; D possibly corresponds to TRBD1 (5 bases). The germline V and J ends were trimmed by 2 bases and 2 bases, with 6 bases remaining between them. This CDR3 is 13 amino acids long. From germline, CDR1 is MNHNY and CDR2 SVGAGI (reference sequence). CDR3 bases: TGTGCCAGCAGTTACGGGGGGAACTATGGCTACACCTTC. Translation: CASSYGGNYGYTF.